The 28 T cell receptor beta chains in this list originate from one sample, sequenced in a study of identical twins. One entry per CDR3 protein results from TCRdb running MiXCR on the 5' RACE reads. The sample contains under 300,000 distinct CDR3 sequences, approximately 8.3% of which appear only once. This sample was also put to use in a study of yellow fever vaccine responses in identical twins.

Sequenced material: CD8+ T cells sorted from blood. Receptor source: a woman aged 18-29 years in good health.

The gene calls are TRBV28 and TRBJ2-5; 9 nucleotides line up with TRBD1. The germline V gene has CDR1 MDHEN and CDR2 SYDVKM. J gave up 4 bases and V 2 bases, and 5 bases lay outside the gene matches. CDR3 length: 15 residues. The CDR3 nucleotides are TGTGCCAGCAGTTTAGACAGGGGGGTAGGAGAGACCCAGTACTTC. Protein: CASSLDRGVGETQYF.

The chain has TRBV7-9 and TRBJ2-7, with D maybe TRBD2 (5 bases). The length of the CDR3 is 13 residues. Germline CDR1 and CDR2: SEHNR and FQNEAQ (reference sequence). V shed 8 bases and J shed 6 bases, with 17 bases lying between them. CDR3 in DNA: TGTGCCAGCTCCCAGCGGAGGTACTCCGAGCAGTACTTC. It yields the protein CASSQRRYSEQYF. The complete variable domain, with remaining parts taken from reference TRBV7-9 and TRBJ2-7, reads DTGVSQNPRHKITKRGQNVTFRCDPISEHNRLYWYRQTLGQGPEFLTYFQNEAQLEKSRLLSDRFSAERPKGSFSTLEIQRTEQGDSAMYLCASSQRRYSEQYFGPGTRLTVT.

This clonotype was seen ten or more times. The V call is TRBV29-1, the J call TRBJ2-1; no firm D call. This CDR3 spans 11 amino acids. The V end lost 4 bases, the J end lost 8 bases, and 9 bases lay between the germline ends. CDR1 is SQVTM and CDR2 is ANQGSEA in the germline V gene. The CDR3, as DNA: TGCAGCGTTGGAGTGGGCGATGAGCAGTTCTTC. Its protein is CSVGVGDEQFF.

This clonotype was seen a few times. V and J are TRBV5-1 and TRBJ2-7; 7 nucleotides agree with TRBD1. Germline V gene data show CDR1 as SGHRS and CDR2 as YFSETQ. The V and J ends lost 3 bases and 5 bases, in that order; junction bases with no gene match: 8. This CDR3 has 14 residues. The CDR3 reads CASSWTGGVDEQYF. The CDR3 DNA sequence: TGCGCCAGCAGCTGGACAGGAGGTGTCGACGAGCAGTACTTC.

This clonotype was counted ten times or more. The V call is TRBV7-9, the J call TRBJ2-3; D ambiguous. The CDR3 is 13 amino acids. CDR1 is SEHNR, CDR2 FQNEAQ, per germline (reference sequence). Trimming took 5 bases from V and 3 from J, leaving 9 bases between them. CDR3 loop: CASSPAGTDTQYF. In nucleotides, the CDR3 is TGTGCCAGCAGCCCCGCCGGGACAGATACGCAGTATTTT.

In its sample, this clonotype was seen a few times. The chain carries TRBV11-2 and TRBJ2-2, with a weak D call TRBD1 (5 bases). CDR1 is SGHAT and CDR2 is FQNNGV in the germline V gene. V was clipped by 5 bases and J by 4 bases, with 17 bases between them. The CDR3 runs 16 residues. CDR3 region: CASSLGPTFFTGELFF. CDR3 nucleotide sequence: TGTGCCAGCAGCCTGGGGCCGACCTTTTTCACCGGGGAGCTGTTTTTT. The full variable domain, its missing parts supplied by reference TRBV11-2 and TRBJ2-2, is EAGVAQSPRYKIIEKRQSVAFWCNPISGHATLYWYQQILGQGPKLLIQFQNNGVVDDSQLPKDRFSAERLKGVDSTLKIQPAKLEDSAVYLCASSLGPTFFTGELFFGEGSRLTVL.

Ten or more counts support this clonotype. The chain has TRBV15 and TRBJ1-4; no definite D call. Trimming left V 0 bases short and J 0 bases short, with 5 bases between. Germline V gene lookup returns CDR1 LNHNV and CDR2 YYDKDF (reference sequence). CDR3 length: 15 residues. CDR3 DNA: TGTGCCACCAGCAGAGATAGGGCAACTAATGAAAAACTGTTTTTT. Its translation: CATSRDRATNEKLFF.

This chain uses TRBV29-1 with TRBJ2-5; 13 bases fit TRBD2. Germline-derived CDR1 and CDR2 are SQVTM and ANQGSEA. There are 12 residues in the CDR3. V was pared by 7 bases and J by 4 bases, with 0 bases of the junction left unmatched. CDR3 DNA: TGCAGCGGGACTAGCGGGGGAGAGACCCAGTACTTC. Its protein is CSGTSGGETQYF.

This clonotype has only a few counts. The chain carries TRBV12-3 or TRBV12-4 and TRBJ2-7; the D gene is possibly TRBD1 (5 bases). Trimming left V 8 bases short and J 2 bases short, with 10 bases between. The CDR3 is 12 residues long. The CDR3: CASGRQPYEQYF. CDR3 in DNA: TGTGCCAGCGGAAGACAGCCCTACGAGCAGTACTTC.

This clonotype came up many times. The chain couples TRBV12-3 or TRBV12-4 to TRBJ2-1, with TRBD2 identical over 8 bases. The CDR3 spans 19 residues. V lost 6 bases and J lost 1; bases outside the gene matches: 17. The CDR3 protein is CASRSYRGGRDLSYNEQFF. The DNA of the CDR3 is TGTGCCAGCAGATCCTATCGGGGGGGCCGAGATTTGTCCTACAATGAGCAGTTCTTC.

The V gene is TRBV5-5, the J gene TRBJ2-5, with unresolved D. CDR3 length equals 15 residues. Looked up from germline, CDR1 is SGHKS and CDR2 is YYEKEE (reference sequence). The V and J ends lost 8 bases and 4 bases respectively, with 21 bases between them. CDR3 amino acids: CARSHGLPWGETQYF. CDR3 nucleotide sequence: TGTGCCAGGAGCCACGGGCTCCCCTGGGGAGAGACCCAGTACTTC.

V usage is TRBV28 and J usage is TRBJ2-7; D is undetermined. Trimming pared 3 bases from V and 2 bases from J, leaving 11 bases between. This CDR3 has 14 amino acids. Germline CDR1 MDHEN, CDR2 SYDVKM. DNA for the CDR3: TGTGCCAGCAGTTTCGGTGGTTACACCTACGAGCAGTACTTC. Residues: CASSFGGYTYEQYF.

This clonotype has a handful of counts. The genes are TRBV7-9 and TRBJ2-1; D is perhaps TRBD1 (6 bases). Trimming pared 5 bases from V and 5 bases from J, leaving 13 bases between. This CDR3 has 14 residues. CDR1 and CDR2 (germline): SEHNR, FQNEAQ (reference sequence). The CDR3 bases are TGTGCCAGCAGCCACCGGGACAAAGACAATGAGCAGTTCTTC. Translated: CASSHRDKDNEQFF.

The chain uses TRBV2 and TRBJ1-5, with a tentative D call TRBD1 (5 bases). The germline CDR1 and CDR2 sequences are SNHLY and FYNNEI. CDR3 length: 15 amino acids. V was trimmed by 7 bases and J by 0 bases, leaving 13 bases between them. CDR3 residues: CASNPTGDSNQPQHF. The CDR3 region has the DNA TGTGCCAGCAACCCGACGGGGGATAGCAATCAGCCCCAGCATTTT.

This clonotype was seen a few times. Here the CDR3 reads CASSYSGQGWNEQFF. CDR3 DNA sequence: TGTGCCAGCAGTTACTCTGGACAGGGATGGAATGAGCAGTTCTTC. The V and J genes are TRBV6-2 or TRBV6-3 and TRBJ2-1; 8 bases agree with TRBD1. Losses at the gene ends were 0 bases for V and 7 bases for J; bases not matched to a gene: 5. This CDR3 spans 15 amino acids. Germline lookup yields CDR1 MNHEY and CDR2 SVGEGT.

The genes are TRBV6-2 or TRBV6-3 and TRBJ1-2; 10 nucleotides match TRBD1. Germline CDR1 MNHEY, CDR2 SVGEGT. The V and J ends lost 5 bases and 8 bases, in that order; junction bases with no gene match: 14. CDR3 length equals 16 residues. CDR3 protein: CASSVRDRGMPQGYTF. The CDR3 DNA reads TGTGCCAGCAGTGTCCGGGACAGGGGAATGCCCCAGGGCTACACCTTC.

This clonotype has at least ten counts. V usage is TRBV5-1 and J usage is TRBJ1-1, with D tentatively TRBD1 (5 bases). Germline assignment: CDR1 SGHRS and CDR2 YFSETQ. This CDR3 contains 13 residues. V lost 7 bases and J lost 4, with 14 bases in between. CDR3 sequence reads: CASGTGGSTEAFF. CDR3 nucleotide sequence: TGCGCCAGCGGAACAGGAGGGAGCACTGAAGCTTTCTTT. Using reference TRBV5-1 and TRBJ1-1 for the parts outside the CDR3, the full variable domain is KAGVTQTPRYLIKTRGQQVTLSCSPISGHRSVSWYQQTPGQGLQFLFEYFSETQRNKGNFPGRFSGRQFSNSRSEMNVSTLELGDSALYLCASGTGGSTEAFFGQGTRLTVV.

In this sample, this clonotype turned up a few times. The chain employs TRBV10-3 and TRBJ2-5; D might be TRBD1 or TRBD2, each matching 5 bases. The CDR3 has 14 amino acids. V lost 0 bases and J lost 5, with 10 bases in between. Germline V lookup: CDR1 ENHRY, CDR2 SYGVKD. The CDR3 nucleotides read TGTGCCATCAGTGAGTCGTCGGGGCTGGAGACCCAGTACTTC. The encoded protein is CAISESSGLETQYF.

This clonotype has ten or more counts. The chain recombines TRBV29-1 with TRBJ2-3, with D perhaps TRBD2 (5 bases). The CDR3 is 14 amino acids. The V end was cut by 7 bases, the J end by 1 base, with 15 bases between. Germline values: CDR1 SQVTM, CDR2 ANQGSEA. Here the CDR3 DNA reads TGCAGCGCCATAGGACTTTTACGCACAGATACGCAGTATTTT. This encodes CSAIGLLRTDTQYF.

This clonotype turned up a few times. This chain connects TRBV27 to TRBJ2-5; TRBD2 is a possible D gene (5 bases). CDR3 size: 14 residues. Germline V lookup: CDR1 MNHEY, CDR2 SMNVEV (reference sequence). The germline V and J ends were trimmed by 3 bases and 2 bases, with 10 bases remaining between them. CDR3 residues: CASSFLDSQETQYF. CDR3 nucleotides: TGTGCCAGCAGTTTCTTGGACTCTCAAGAGACCCAGTACTTC.

This clonotype was counted a few times. The chain uses TRBV6-5 and TRBJ1-1, with D maybe TRBD1 (5 bases). The CDR3 extends over 11 amino acids. V lost 8 bases and J 4 bases, leaving 8 bases between the germline ends. Germline CDR1 MNHEY, CDR2 SVGAGI. The CDR3 reads CASQGPTEAFF. CDR3 sequence (DNA): TGTGCCAGCCAGGGCCCCACTGAAGCTTTCTTT.

This clonotype was detected ten times or more. The genes are TRBV4-3 and TRBJ2-7; unclear D gene. Trimming cost V 1 base and J 2 bases, with 9 bases left between them. CDR1 and CDR2 (germline): LGHNA, YSLEER. The CDR3 sequence is 14 residues long. CDR3 residues: CASSQAPATYEQYF. The CDR3 DNA reads TGCGCCAGCAGCCAAGCCCCAGCGACCTACGAGCAGTACTTC.

This clonotype was recorded at least ten times. CDR3 in DNA: TGTGCCAGCAGTGACCGGGACAGGGTCTACGAGCAGTACTTC. It translates to CASSDRDRVYEQYF. The chain joins TRBV12-3 or TRBV12-4 to TRBJ2-7; 9 bases fit TRBD1. V shed 5 bases, J shed 3 bases, and the junction held 5 bases outside the gene matches. This CDR3 has 14 residues.

V usage is TRBV5-5 and J usage is TRBJ2-7; TRBD2 matches at 10 bases. V dropped 4 bases and J dropped 4; count of bases not matched to a gene: 5. Germline V gives CDR1 SGHKS, CDR2 YYEKEE (reference sequence). The CDR3 extends over 14 amino acids. The CDR3 nucleotides read TGTGCCAGCAGCCTAATAGCGGGAGGTTACGAGCAGTACTTC. Its translation: CASSLIAGGYEQYF. Supplemented by reference TRBV5-5 and TRBJ2-7, the full variable domain reads DAGVTQSPTHLIKTRGQQVTLRCSPISGHKSVSWYQQVLGQGPQFIFQYYEKEERGRGNFPDRFSARQFPNYSSELNVNALLLGDSALYLCASSLIAGGYEQYFGPGTRLTVT.

In this sample, this clonotype turned up a few times. The CDR3 spells CASSLDAYRVNYGYTF. The CDR3 DNA reads TGTGCCAGCAGCTTAGATGCGTACAGGGTTAACTATGGCTACACCTTC. This chain joins TRBV7-8 and TRBJ1-2, with a weak D call TRBD1 (6 bases). Trimming cost V 1 base and J 1 base, with 13 bases left between them. Germline V gene lookup returns CDR1 SGHVS and CDR2 FQNEAQ. The CDR3 runs to 16 residues. Supplemented by reference TRBV7-8 and TRBJ1-2, the full variable domain reads GAGVSQSPRYKVAKRGQDVALRCDPISGHVSLFWYQQALGQGPEFLTYFQNEAQLDKSGLPSDRFFAERPEGSVSTLKIQRTQQEDSAVYLCASSLDAYRVNYGYTFGSGTRLTVV.

A few counts support this clonotype. The chain links TRBV9 to TRBJ2-7; D gene uncertain. Between the trimmed V and J ends, which lost 0 bases and 5 bases, there was a span of 15 bases. The CDR3 spans 15 residues. Germline CDR1 reads SGDLS; CDR2 reads YYNGEE. The CDR3 loop is CASSVGGRNGDEQYF. The CDR3 region has the DNA TGTGCCAGCAGCGTAGGAGGACGGAACGGCGACGAGCAGTACTTC.

This chain connects TRBV7-3 to TRBJ2-3; D tentatively reads TRBD1 or TRBD2 (5 bases each). Germline V CDR1 and CDR2: SGHTA, FQGTGA. The CDR3 covers 15 residues. Deletions cut 2 bases from V and 5 bases from J, with 14 bases between. DNA of the CDR3: TGTGCCAGCAGCTTATTATCGGGGCCGGAAGATACGCAGTATTTT. Amino acid sequence: CASSLLSGPEDTQYF.

This clonotype was recorded at least ten times. V usage is TRBV15 and J usage is TRBJ2-7, with D possibly matching TRBD1 (6 bases). Germline values: CDR1 LNHNV, CDR2 YYDKDF (reference sequence). V shed 1 base and J shed 1 base, with 11 bases lying between them. The length of the CDR3 is 15 residues. This CDR3 is CATSRAADSSYEQYF. In nucleotides, the CDR3 is TGTGCCACCAGCAGAGCAGCGGACAGTTCCTACGAGCAGTACTTC.